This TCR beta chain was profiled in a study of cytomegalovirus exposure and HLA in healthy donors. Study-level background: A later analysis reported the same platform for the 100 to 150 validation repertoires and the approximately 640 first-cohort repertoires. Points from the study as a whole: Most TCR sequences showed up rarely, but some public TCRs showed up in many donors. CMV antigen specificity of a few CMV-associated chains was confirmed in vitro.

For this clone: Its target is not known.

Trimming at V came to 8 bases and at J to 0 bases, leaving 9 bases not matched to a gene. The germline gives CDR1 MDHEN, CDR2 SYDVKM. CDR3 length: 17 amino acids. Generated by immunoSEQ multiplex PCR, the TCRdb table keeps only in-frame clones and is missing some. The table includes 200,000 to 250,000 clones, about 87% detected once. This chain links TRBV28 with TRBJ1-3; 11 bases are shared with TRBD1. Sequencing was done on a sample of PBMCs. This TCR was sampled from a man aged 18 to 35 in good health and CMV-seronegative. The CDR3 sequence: CASLSRTGGYSGNTIYF. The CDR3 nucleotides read TGTGCCAGCTTGTCAAGGACAGGGGGCTACTCTGGAAACACCATATATTTT.